The text below deals with one T cell receptor (beta chain). What it recognizes is unknown. From the PCR reads, TCRdb re-called clones with MiXCR. The sample holds 12,000 to 15,000 clones, around 4% seen once. This entry belongs to a study of metastatic and nonmetastatic thyroid tumors. Study as a whole: Across peripheral blood and tumor or nodule tissue samples taken from malignant and benign thyroid patients, the repertoires were compared with one another. Study-wide results and limits: TCR beta diversity was reportedly significantly higher in malignant thyroid tumors than benign nodules, in blood and tumor.

The entire patient cohort was treatment-naive prior to thyroid surgery. This TCR was sampled from a female donor with papillary thyroid cancer or a benign thyroid nodule (not recorded which). Some clones in this sample may be carry-over from other donors' samples. The sample taken for sequencing was tumor tissue.

Here the CDR3 DNA reads TGCAGTGCTCTAAATACAGGGGGCAGTGACGAGCAGTACTTC. This codes for CSALNTGGSDEQYF. The chain links TRBV20-1 to TRBJ2-7; TRBD1 aligns across 9 bases. This CDR3 spans 14 amino acids. Germline V gives CDR1 DFQATT, CDR2 SNEGSKA (reference sequence). The V gene end was trimmed by 5 bases and the J gene end by 5 bases; junction bases not matched to a gene: 10.